This record looks at one TCR beta chain sequence and its context. The V end was cut by 2 bases, the J end by 5 bases, with 19 bases between. This CDR3 has 17 amino acids. CDR1 and CDR2 from the germline V gene are SGHRS and YFSETQ. These data are taken from a study of blood T cell repertoires in COVID-19. Assay used: immunoSEQ multiplex PCR; TCRdb lists only in-frame clones, some missing. The sample includes around 60,000 clones, 86% seen only once; the top ten take 1% to 1.5%. The chain joins TRBV5-1 to TRBJ2-2; TRBD1 might be the D (5 bases). The sequence was obtained from a woman over 75 with acute or convalescent COVID-19. The sequenced sample consisted of peripheral blood. CDR3 sequence: CASSFWRAGKVTGELFF. The CDR3 DNA sequence: TGCGCCAGCAGCTTTTGGCGAGCAGGGAAGGTGACCGGGGAGCTGTTTTTT.